This T cell receptor beta chain was captured in a study of blood T cell repertoires in COVID-19. Trimming removed 3 bases at V and 4 bases at J, with 10 bases between. Germline values: CDR1 SGHAT, CDR2 FQNNGV. This CDR3 has 13 residues. Profiling relied on immunoSEQ multiplex PCR, and the TCRdb table lists in-frame clones only, not all of them. The sample includes more than 85,000 clones, around nine tenths of them seen just once. The rearrangement links TRBV11-2 to TRBJ2-7; D is ambiguous. The sequence was obtained from a woman in her seventies with acute or convalescent COVID-19. The source material was peripheral blood. The CDR3 DNA is TGTGCCAGCAGCTTCCAGGCAGAGTACGAGCAGTACGTC. It is translated as CASSFQAEYEQYV.